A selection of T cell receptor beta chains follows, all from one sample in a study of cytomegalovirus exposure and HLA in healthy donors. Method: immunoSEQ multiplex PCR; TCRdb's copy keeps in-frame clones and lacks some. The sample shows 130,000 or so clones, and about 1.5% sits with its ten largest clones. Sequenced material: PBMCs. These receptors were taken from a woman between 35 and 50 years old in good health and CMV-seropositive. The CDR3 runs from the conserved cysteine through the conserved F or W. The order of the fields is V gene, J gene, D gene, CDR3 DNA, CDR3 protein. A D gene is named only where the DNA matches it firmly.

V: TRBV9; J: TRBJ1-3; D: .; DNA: TGTGCCAGCAGCGTAAGGGCGGACAGCTCTGGAAACACCATATATTTT; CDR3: CASSVRADSSGNTIYF
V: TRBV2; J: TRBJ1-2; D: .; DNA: TGTGCCAGCAGTGAAGCGCAACAGCTCTATGGCTACACCTTC; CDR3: CASSEAQQLYGYTF
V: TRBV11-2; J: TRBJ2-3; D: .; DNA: TGTGCCAGCAGCGCGCGGGACTTATCTAGCACAGATACGCAGTATTTT; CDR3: CASSARDLSSTDTQYF
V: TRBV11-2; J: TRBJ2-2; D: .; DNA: TGTGCCAGCAGCTTACTGGGCGGGTTTAACACCGGGGAGCTGTTTTTT; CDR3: CASSLLGGFNTGELFF
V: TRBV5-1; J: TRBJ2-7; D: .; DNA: TGCGCCAGCAGCTTGGGAGGGGGGGTTACGTACGAGCAGTACTTC; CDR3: CASSLGGGVTYEQYF
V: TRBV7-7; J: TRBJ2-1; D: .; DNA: TGTGCTAGCAGCTTAGTGGGAGGTGGAGGAAATGAGCAGTTCTTC; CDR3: CASSLVGGGGNEQFF
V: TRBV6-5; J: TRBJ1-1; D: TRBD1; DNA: TGTGCCAGCAGTAAACCGGGACAGGGGGGTGAAGCTTTCTTT; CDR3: CASSKPGQGGEAFF
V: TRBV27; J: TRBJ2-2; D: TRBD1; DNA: TGTGCCAGCAGTTTTCGGACAGGGGCGGACACCGGGGAGCTGTTTTTT; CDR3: CASSFRTGADTGELFF
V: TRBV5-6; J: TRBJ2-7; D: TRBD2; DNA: TGTGCCAGCGCCCATGGGACTATCCACGAGCAGTACTTC; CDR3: CASAHGTIHEQYF
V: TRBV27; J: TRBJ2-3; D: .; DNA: TGTGCCAGCAGCCTAAGCGGGAGCACAGATACGCAGTATTTT; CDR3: CASSLSGSTDTQYF
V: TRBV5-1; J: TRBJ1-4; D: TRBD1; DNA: TGCGCCAGCAGCCATAACCGGGACAGGGGTGAAAAACTGTTTTTT; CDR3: CASSHNRDRGEKLFF
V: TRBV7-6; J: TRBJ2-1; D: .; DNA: TGTGCCAGCAGCTTATCGGTGGGTGCCGGGAGCTCCTACAATGAGCAGTTCTTC; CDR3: CASSLSVGAGSSYNEQFF
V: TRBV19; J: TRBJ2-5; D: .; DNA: TGTGCCACTAGTTTCCCCGGGGACCAAGAGACCCAGTACTTC; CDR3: CATSFPGDQETQYF
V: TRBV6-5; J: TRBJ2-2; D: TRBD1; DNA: TGTGCCAGCAAACAGGGACAGGGGGAAACCGGGGAGCTGTTTTTT; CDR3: CASKQGQGETGELFF
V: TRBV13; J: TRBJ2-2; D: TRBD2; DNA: TGTGCCAGCAGCACCAAGACTAGCGGGTCCGGGAACACCGGGGAGCTGTTTTTT; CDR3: CASSTKTSGSGNTGELFF
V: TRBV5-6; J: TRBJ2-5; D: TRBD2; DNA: TGTGCCAGCAGCTCGACGTTGGGACTAGCGGGAGTTGAGACCCAGTACTTC; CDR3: CASSSTLGLAGVETQYF
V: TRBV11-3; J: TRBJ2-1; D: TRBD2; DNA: TGTGCCAGCAGCCCCCTTCCGGGAGGATACAATGAGCAGTTCTTC; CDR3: CASSPLPGGYNEQFF
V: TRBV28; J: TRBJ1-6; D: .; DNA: TGTGCCAGCAGTTTCGAGAGCTCCTATAATTCACCCCTCCACTTT; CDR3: CASSFESSYNSPLHF
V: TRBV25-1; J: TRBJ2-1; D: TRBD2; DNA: TGTGCCAGCAGTGCGGGGAGGGACGCCTCCTACAATGAGCAGTTCTTC; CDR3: CASSAGRDASYNEQFF